The 7 T cell receptor beta chains below all came from one sample that was sequenced in a study of CD8 T cells in Susac syndrome. Random-hexamer reverse transcription was applied to about 0.5 to 1 ug RNA. Each CDR3 protein gets one entry after TCRdb re-called the immunoSEQ multiplex PCR reads with MiXCR. The top ten hold around 0.22% of the sample, which has fewer than 350,000 distinct CDR3 sequences, roughly 85% seen once. Sequenced sample: CD8+ T cells from PBMCs. Receptors originate from a human donor with multiple sclerosis.

This sequence joins TRBV3-1 and TRBJ2-7; TRBD1 matches 10 bases. The CDR3 consists of 14 residues. CDR1 and CDR2 from the germline V gene are LGHDT and YNNKEL (reference sequence). The trim removed 5 bases at V and 3 bases at J, leaving 4 bases unmatched. CDR3 amino acids: CASSLDRGFYEQYF. DNA of the CDR3: TGTGCCAGCAGCTTGGACAGGGGGTTCTACGAGCAGTACTTC.

The CDR3 here is CASSPRRVPGELFF. CDR3 coding DNA: TGTGCCAGCAGCCCCCGGCGGGTTCCCGGGGAGCTGTTTTTT. The chain couples TRBV7-8 to TRBJ2-2, with TRBD2 as a possible D gene (5 bases). CDR3 length: 14 amino acids. Between the trimmed V and J ends, which lost 5 bases and 6 bases, there was a span of 13 bases. CDR1 is SGHVS, CDR2 FQNEAQ, per germline.

This chain joins TRBV27 and TRBJ2-4; D possibly matches TRBD1 or TRBD2 (5 bases each). CDR3 length: 13 residues. Germline CDR1 and CDR2: MNHEY and SMNVEV (reference sequence). V lost 2 bases and J 7 bases, leaving 9 bases between the germline ends. The DNA of the CDR3 is TGTGCCAGCAGTTTAGGCAGGGAGAACATTCAGTACTTC. It yields the protein CASSLGRENIQYF.

The rearrangement joins TRBV7-2 to TRBJ2-7, with D possibly being TRBD1 or TRBD2 (5 bases each). CDR1 and CDR2 (germline): SGHTA, FQGNSA. The length of the CDR3 is 15 residues. V dropped 6 bases and J dropped 0 bases, with 15 bases sitting between them. This chain's CDR3 is CASRIGELGSYEQYF. Here the CDR3 DNA reads TGTGCCAGCAGGATAGGGGAGTTAGGCTCCTACGAGCAGTACTTC.

V and J are TRBV5-6 and TRBJ2-1; 9 bases fit TRBD2. Germline-derived CDR1 and CDR2 are SGHDT and YYEEEE. The CDR3 loop spans 14 amino acids. V lost 0 bases and J lost 10; bases outside the gene matches: 5. The CDR3 spells CASSLVVGLAEQFF. The CDR3 DNA reads TGTGCCAGCAGCTTGGTAGTAGGACTAGCGGAGCAGTTCTTC.

The chain uses TRBV28 and TRBJ2-1; the match to TRBD2 covers 8 bases. CDR1 MDHEN and CDR2 SYDVKM come from the germline V gene. The CDR3 loop spans 14 amino acids. V shed 3 bases, J shed 4 bases, and the junction held 2 bases outside the gene matches. CDR3: CASSLASGYNEQFF. CDR3 DNA sequence: TGTGCCAGCAGTTTGGCTAGCGGGTACAATGAGCAGTTCTTC.

The chain employs TRBV28 and TRBJ2-1; 7 bases agree with TRBD1. The germline V gene encodes CDR1 MDHEN and CDR2 SYDVKM. Trimming took 2 bases from V and 8 from J; bases not matched to a gene: 18. The CDR3 totals 18 residues. CDR3 amino acids: CASSLGQGDLHPHDEQFF. CDR3 in DNA: TGTGCCAGCAGTTTAGGCCAGGGGGACCTCCATCCACACGATGAGCAGTTCTTC.